The 5 T cell receptor beta chains presented below share a single source sample, sequenced in a study of metastatic and nonmetastatic thyroid tumors. With MiXCR, TCRdb called clones anew from the PCR reads. In the table there are approximately 7,000 clones, roughly 30% of which are singletons. Thyroid surgery was preceded by no treatment in any patient. Input material: adjacent normal tissue. Every receptor here comes from a female donor with papillary thyroid cancer or a benign thyroid nodule (not recorded which). Some clones in this sample may be carry-over from other donors' samples.

In its sample, this clone ranks as medium-sized. This chain connects TRBV30 to TRBJ1-1; D uncertain. This CDR3 comprises 11 residues. Germline CDR1 reads GTSNPN; CDR2 reads SVGIG (reference sequence). V shed 5 bases and J shed 7 bases, with 11 bases lying between them. The CDR3 DNA sequence: TGTGCCTGGGGCCAGGAGGGTGAAGCTTTCTTT. Translated: CAWGQEGEAFF. The entire variable domain, with the rest obtained from reference TRBV30 and TRBJ1-1, is as follows: SQTIHQWPATLVQPVGSPLSLECTVEGTSNPNLYWYRQAAGRGLQLLFYSVGIGQISSEVPQNLSASRPQDRQFILSSKKLLLSDSGFYLCAWGQEGEAFFGQGTRLTVV.

This clone has only a few counts. The chain combines TRBV24-1 with TRBJ1-1; unclear D gene. V was pared by 3 bases and J by 0 bases, with 4 bases between. The V gene's germline CDR1 is KGHDR and CDR2 SFDVKD. The CDR3 has 13 amino acids. CDR3 sequence: CATSDPMNTEAFF. The DNA for the CDR3 is TGTGCCACCAGTGATCCGATGAACACTGAAGCTTTCTTT.

The rearrangement joins TRBV20-1 to TRBJ2-2; 9 bases line up with TRBD2. This CDR3 spans 16 amino acids. Germline V gene data show CDR1 as DFQATT and CDR2 as SNEGSKA (reference sequence). After removal of 0 bases from V and 4 bases from J, the junction contained 6 bases not matched to a gene. The CDR3 loop reads CSARDLAGAGTGELFF. CDR3 DNA sequence: TGCAGTGCTAGAGACTTAGCGGGAGCGGGCACCGGGGAGCTGTTTTTT.

This rearrangement joins TRBV25-1 to TRBJ2-5, with TRBD2 matching over 11 bases. This CDR3 contains 15 residues. Germline values: CDR1 MGHDK, CDR2 SYGVNS. V was clipped by 6 bases and J by 2 bases; unmatched bases: 5. CDR3 region: CASRVAGGPQETQYF. The CDR3 DNA reads TGTGCCAGCAGGGTAGCGGGAGGGCCTCAAGAGACCCAGTACTTC.

This clone was picked up a small number of times. J is TRBJ2-4 and V is TRBV6-5; 9 bases are a match to TRBD1. Trimming took 5 bases from V and 9 from J; bases not matched to a gene: 5. This CDR3 has 13 residues. Germline V lookup: CDR1 MNHEY, CDR2 SVGAGI. DNA for the CDR3: TGTGCCAGCAGTAGGGACAGGGACTGCATTCAGTACTTC. It specifies CASSRDRDCIQYF.